What follows are 10 T cell receptor beta chains derived from one specimen sequenced in a study of regulatory T cells in long-lasting Graves disease. The sample's time point: persistent/refractory GD, antithyroid drugs over 5 years with positive TRAb. The TCR library was made from RNA extracted from PBMCs. Construction of TCR beta libraries relied on iRepertoire HTBI primers and on Arm-PCR targeting CDR3 regions. TCRdb called the multiplex PCR reads again in MiXCR, with one record for every CDR3 protein. Of 450,000 or so distinct CDR3 sequences detected, approximately 23% appear once; the ten largest clones hold approximately 14%. The sequences come from peripheral blood mononuclear cells (PBMCs), collected when the disease was refractory, from a patient treated with antithyroid drugs. These receptors were collected from a female donor with Graves disease.

A note on this clonotype: Being one base from a much bigger clone, this may be a read error. The genes are TRBV10-3 and TRBJ2-7; 7 nucleotides agree with TRBD1. This CDR3 has 13 residues. Germline CDR1 ENHRY, CDR2 SYGVKD. CDR3 nucleotides: TGTACCATCACCGGACAGGCGAATGACGAGCAGTACTTC. Translating it yields CTITGQANDEQYF.

This clonotype was detected a few times. V is TRBV3-1 and J is TRBJ1-2; TRBD1 matches 9 bases. The germline V gene encodes CDR1 LGHDT and CDR2 YNNKEL (reference sequence). The V gene end was trimmed by 1 base and the J gene end by 8 bases; junction bases not matched to a gene: 8. The CDR3 contains 15 residues. CDR3 amino acids: CASSQGFTGGVGYTF. The CDR3 DNA reads TGTGCCAGCAGCCAAGGCTTCACAGGGGGCGTGGGCTACACCTTC.

In the case of this clonotype: A junction boundary mismatches the germline segment, possibly from a read error. The chain links TRBV11-3 to TRBJ1-2; 9 nucleotides line up with TRBD1. The CDR3 has 18 residues. Germline V CDR1 and CDR2: SGHNT, YENEEA. CDR3 amino acids: CASSRIFGEQGAEYGCTF. In DNA, the CDR3 is TGTGCCAGCAGCCGTATTTTCGGGGAACAGGGGGCAGAATATGGCTGCACCTTC.

This clonotype was detected ten times or more. The genes are TRBV12-3 or TRBV12-4 and TRBJ1-1; TRBD1 is a possible D gene (6 bases). There are 15 residues in the CDR3. The germline V and J ends were trimmed by 7 bases and 0 bases, with 15 bases remaining between them. In DNA form, the CDR3 reads TGTGCCAGCACCTTGAGGCAGGGGATGAACACTGAAGCTTTCTTT. Its protein is CASTLRQGMNTEAFF.

In this sample, this clonotype turned up many times. The chain employs TRBV28 and TRBJ1-1, with 8 bases lining up with TRBD1. The germline CDR1 and CDR2 sequences are MDHEN and SYDVKM. V dropped 7 bases and J dropped 5; count of bases not matched to a gene: 9. The CDR3 covers 14 residues. The CDR3 nucleotides are TGTGCCAGCAAGAGGTTACAGGGGGGGACTGAAGCTTTCTTT. It translates to CASKRLQGGTEAFF.

This clonotype was detected many times. The V call is TRBV12-3 or TRBV12-4, the J call TRBJ1-5; 7 nucleotides match TRBD1. J lost 0 bases, V lost 9 bases, and 2 bases had no gene match. This CDR3 has 13 residues. The CDR3 nucleotides read TGTGCCAGTGGACAGGCTAGCAATCAGCCCCAGCATTTT. Translation gives CASGQASNQPQHF.

This clonotype was detected many times. The chain joins TRBV10-3 to TRBJ2-4; 7 bases fit TRBD1. Germline lookup yields CDR1 ENHRY and CDR2 SYGVKD. The CDR3 sequence is 19 residues long. Losses at the gene ends were 0 bases for V and 3 bases for J; bases not matched to a gene: 14. This chain's CDR3 is CAISESMVGTEEDKNIQYF. The DNA for the CDR3 is TGTGCCATCAGTGAGTCGATGGTAGGGACAGAGGAGGACAAAAACATTCAGTACTTC.

V gene TRBV9 combines with J gene TRBJ1-1; D not certain. The CDR3 covers 15 residues. Germline CDR1 and CDR2: SGDLS and YYNGEE. V was clipped by 0 bases and J by 1 base, with 10 bases between them. Here the CDR3 reads CASSVGLTSNTEAFF. The CDR3 nucleotides are TGTGCCAGCAGCGTAGGGCTGACTTCGAACACTGAAGCTTTCTTT.

There are many counts of this clonotype. The V and J genes are TRBV6-2 or TRBV6-3 and TRBJ1-1; D unclear. V lost 8 bases and J 5 bases, leaving 18 bases between the germline ends. The CDR3 totals 14 residues. Germline lookup yields CDR1 MNHEY and CDR2 SVGEGT. The CDR3 bases are TGTGCCAGCCTTCGTAGAGGCCCGTCAACTGAAGCTTTCTTT. Encoded protein: CASLRRGPSTEAFF.

V and J are TRBV28 and TRBJ1-1; D is possibly TRBD1 (6 bases). Germline CDR1 and CDR2: MDHEN and SYDVKM. V was clipped by 8 bases and J by 0 bases, with 16 bases between them. This CDR3 comprises 15 residues. CDR3 sequence (DNA): TGTGCCAGCGAGGGGGAGGACCAAATGAACACTGAAGCTTTCTTT. Protein: CASEGEDQMNTEAFF.